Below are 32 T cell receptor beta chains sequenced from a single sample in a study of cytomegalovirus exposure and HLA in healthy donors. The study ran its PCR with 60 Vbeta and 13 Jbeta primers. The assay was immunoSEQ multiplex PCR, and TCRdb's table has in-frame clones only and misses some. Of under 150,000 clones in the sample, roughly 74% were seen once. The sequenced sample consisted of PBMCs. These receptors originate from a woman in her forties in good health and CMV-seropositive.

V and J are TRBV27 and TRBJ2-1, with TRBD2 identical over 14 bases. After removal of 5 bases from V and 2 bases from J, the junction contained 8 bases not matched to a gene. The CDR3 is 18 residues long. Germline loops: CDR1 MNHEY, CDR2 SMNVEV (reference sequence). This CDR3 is CASSPGTSGSQPYNEQFF. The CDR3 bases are TGTGCCAGCAGTCCCGGGACTAGCGGGAGTCAGCCCTACAATGAGCAGTTCTTC.

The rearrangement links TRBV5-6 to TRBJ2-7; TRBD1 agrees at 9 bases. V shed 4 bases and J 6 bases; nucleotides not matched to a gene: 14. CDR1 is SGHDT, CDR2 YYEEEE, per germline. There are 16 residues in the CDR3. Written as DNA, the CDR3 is TGTGCCAGCAGCCAACAGGGGGCAGCAGATTATGGCGAGCAGTACTTC. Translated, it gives CASSQQGAADYGEQYF.

CDR3 in amino acids: CASSYPGDRNTGELFF. As DNA, the CDR3 is TGTGCCAGCAGTTACCCCGGGGACAGGAACACCGGGGAGCTGTTTTTT. The chain couples TRBV6-6 to TRBJ2-2, with 7 bases lining up with TRBD1. Per the germline V gene, CDR1 is MNHNY and CDR2 is SVGAGI (reference sequence). The ends lost 2 bases at V and 1 base at J; junction bases unmatched: 4. The CDR3 contains 16 residues.

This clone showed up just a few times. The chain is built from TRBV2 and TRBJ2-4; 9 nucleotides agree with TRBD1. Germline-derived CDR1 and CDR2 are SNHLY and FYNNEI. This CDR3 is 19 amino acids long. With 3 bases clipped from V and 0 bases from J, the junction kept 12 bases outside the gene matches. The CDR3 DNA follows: TGTGCCAGCAGTGAGGGGACAGGGTTTTCGGGGCTAGCCAAAAACATTCAGTACTTC. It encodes CASSEGTGFSGLAKNIQYF.

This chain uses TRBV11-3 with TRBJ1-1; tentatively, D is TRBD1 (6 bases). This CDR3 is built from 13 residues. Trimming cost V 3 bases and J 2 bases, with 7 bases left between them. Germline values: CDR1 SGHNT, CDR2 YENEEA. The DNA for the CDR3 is TGTGCCAGCAGCTTGGACAGCAACACTGAAGCTTTCTTT. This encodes CASSLDSNTEAFF.

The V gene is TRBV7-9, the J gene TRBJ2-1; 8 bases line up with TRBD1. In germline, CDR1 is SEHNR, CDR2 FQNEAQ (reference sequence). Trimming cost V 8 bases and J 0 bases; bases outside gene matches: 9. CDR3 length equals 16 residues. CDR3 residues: CASQGAATTSYNEQFF. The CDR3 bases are TGTGCCAGCCAGGGGGCGGCTACTACCTCCTACAATGAGCAGTTCTTC.

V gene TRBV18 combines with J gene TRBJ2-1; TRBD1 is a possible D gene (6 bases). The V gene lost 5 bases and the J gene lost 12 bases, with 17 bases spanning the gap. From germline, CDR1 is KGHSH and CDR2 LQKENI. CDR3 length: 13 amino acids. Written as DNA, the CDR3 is TGTGCCAGCTCATCCTTGGACAGCCCGATGCAGTTCTTC. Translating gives CASSSLDSPMQFF.

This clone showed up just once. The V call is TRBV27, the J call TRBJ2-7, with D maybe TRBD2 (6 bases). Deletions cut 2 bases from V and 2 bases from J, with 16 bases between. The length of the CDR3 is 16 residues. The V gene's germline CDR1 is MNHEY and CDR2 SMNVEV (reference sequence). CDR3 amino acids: CASSLRWRESPYEQYF. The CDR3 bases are TGTGCCAGCAGTTTAAGGTGGAGGGAGAGCCCCTACGAGCAGTACTTC.

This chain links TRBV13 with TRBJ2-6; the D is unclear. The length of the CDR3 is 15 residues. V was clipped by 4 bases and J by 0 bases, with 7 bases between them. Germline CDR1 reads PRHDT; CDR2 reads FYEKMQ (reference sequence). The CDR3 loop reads CASSSQNSGANVLTF. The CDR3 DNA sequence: TGTGCCAGCAGCTCCCAAAACTCTGGGGCCAACGTCCTGACTTTC.

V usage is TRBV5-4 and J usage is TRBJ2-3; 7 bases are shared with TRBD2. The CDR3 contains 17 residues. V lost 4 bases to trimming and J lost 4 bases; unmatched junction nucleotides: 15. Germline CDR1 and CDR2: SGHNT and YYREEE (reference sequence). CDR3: CASSPFPGGSASDTQYF. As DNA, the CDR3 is TGTGCCAGCAGCCCCTTTCCGGGCGGGAGCGCTTCAGATACGCAGTATTTT.

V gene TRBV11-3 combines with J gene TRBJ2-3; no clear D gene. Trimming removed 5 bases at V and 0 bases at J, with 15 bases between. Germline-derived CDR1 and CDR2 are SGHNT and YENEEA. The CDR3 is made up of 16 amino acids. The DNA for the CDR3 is TGTGCCAGCAGCCGCGCGGCAAGTTCTAGCACAGATACGCAGTATTTT. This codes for CASSRAASSSTDTQYF.

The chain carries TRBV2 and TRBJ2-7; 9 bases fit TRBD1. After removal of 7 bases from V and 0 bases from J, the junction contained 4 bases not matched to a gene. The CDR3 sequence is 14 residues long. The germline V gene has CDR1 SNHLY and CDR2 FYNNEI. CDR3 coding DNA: TGTGCCAGCATAGGGACAGGGAACTCCTACGAGCAGTACTTC. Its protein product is CASIGTGNSYEQYF. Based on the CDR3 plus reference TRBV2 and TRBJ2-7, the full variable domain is EPEVTQTPSHQVTQMGQEVILRCVPISNHLYFYWYRQILGQKVEFLVSFYNNEISEKSEIFDDQFSVERPDGSNFTLKIRSTKLEDSAMYFCASIGTGNSYEQYFGPGTRLTVT.

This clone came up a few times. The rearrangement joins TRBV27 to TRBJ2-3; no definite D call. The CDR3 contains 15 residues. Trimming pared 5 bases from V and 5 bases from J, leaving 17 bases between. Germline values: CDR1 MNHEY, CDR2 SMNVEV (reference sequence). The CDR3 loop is CASSPFSSRVDTQYF. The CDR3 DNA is TGTGCCAGCAGTCCTTTCTCTAGTCGCGTAGATACGCAGTATTTT.

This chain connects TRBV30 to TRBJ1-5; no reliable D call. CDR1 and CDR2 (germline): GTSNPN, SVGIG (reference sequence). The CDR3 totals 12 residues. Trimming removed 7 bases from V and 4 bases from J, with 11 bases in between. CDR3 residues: CAFNSGNQPQHF. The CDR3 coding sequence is TGTGCCTTCAATTCGGGGAATCAGCCCCAGCATTTT. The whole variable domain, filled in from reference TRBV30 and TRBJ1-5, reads SQTIHQWPATLVQPVGSPLSLECTVEGTSNPNLYWYRQAAGRGLQLLFYSVGIGQISSEVPQNLSASRPQDRQFILSSKKLLLSDSGFYLCAFNSGNQPQHFGDGTRLSIL.

The CDR3 region has the DNA TGCGCCAGCAGCTTGGCCGTGGACATTAGCACAGATACGCAGTATTTT. Its translation is CASSLAVDISTDTQYF. The chain links TRBV5-1 to TRBJ2-3; tentatively, D is TRBD1 (5 bases). The CDR3 is made up of 16 amino acids. V lost 0 bases, J lost 0 bases, and 11 bases lay in between. CDR1 is SGHRS, CDR2 YFSETQ, per germline.

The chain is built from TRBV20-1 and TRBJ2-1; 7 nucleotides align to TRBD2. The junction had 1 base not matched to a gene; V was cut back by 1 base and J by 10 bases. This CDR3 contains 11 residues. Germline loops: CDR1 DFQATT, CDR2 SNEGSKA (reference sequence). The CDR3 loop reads CSARGAGEQFF. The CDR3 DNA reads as TGCAGTGCTAGAGGAGCGGGGGAGCAGTTCTTC.

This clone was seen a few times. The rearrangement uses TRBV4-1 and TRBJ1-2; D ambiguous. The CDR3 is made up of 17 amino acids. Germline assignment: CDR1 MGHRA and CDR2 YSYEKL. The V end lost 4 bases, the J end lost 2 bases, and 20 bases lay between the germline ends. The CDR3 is CASSPGRRQAGNYGYTF. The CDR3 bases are TGCGCCAGCAGCCCTGGTCGTCGCCAGGCGGGAAACTATGGCTACACCTTC.

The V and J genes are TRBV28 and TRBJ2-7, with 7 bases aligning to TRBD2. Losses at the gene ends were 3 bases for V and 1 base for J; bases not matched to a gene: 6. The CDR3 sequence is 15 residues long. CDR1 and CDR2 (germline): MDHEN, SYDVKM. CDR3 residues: CASSFQSGGSYEQYF. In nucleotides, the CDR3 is TGTGCCAGCAGTTTCCAATCGGGGGGTTCCTACGAGCAGTACTTC.

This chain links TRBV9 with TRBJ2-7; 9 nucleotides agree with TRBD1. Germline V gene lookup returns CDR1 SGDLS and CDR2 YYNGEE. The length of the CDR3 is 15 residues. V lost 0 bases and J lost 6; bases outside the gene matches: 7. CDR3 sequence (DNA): TGTGCCAGCAGCGTAGCGGGACAGGGAGCCTCCGAGCAGTACTTC. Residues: CASSVAGQGASEQYF. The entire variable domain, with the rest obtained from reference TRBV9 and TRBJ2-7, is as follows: DSGVTQTPKHLITATGQRVTLRCSPRSGDLSVYWYQQSLDQGLQFLIQYYNGEERAKGNILERFSAQQFPDLHSELNLSSLELGDSALYFCASSVAGQGASEQYFGPGTRLTVT.

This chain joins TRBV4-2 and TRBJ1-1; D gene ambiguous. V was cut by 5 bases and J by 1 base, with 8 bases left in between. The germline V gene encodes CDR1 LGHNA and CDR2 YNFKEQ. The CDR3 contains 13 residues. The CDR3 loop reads CASSAHGNTEAFF. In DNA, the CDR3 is TGTGCCAGCAGCGCTCACGGGAACACTGAAGCTTTCTTT.

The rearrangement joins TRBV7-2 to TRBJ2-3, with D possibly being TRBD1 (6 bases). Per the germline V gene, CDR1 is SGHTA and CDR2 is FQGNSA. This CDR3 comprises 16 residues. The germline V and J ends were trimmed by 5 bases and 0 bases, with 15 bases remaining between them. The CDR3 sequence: CASSHDRWGSTDTQYF. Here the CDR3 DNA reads TGTGCCAGCAGCCACGACAGGTGGGGGAGCACAGATACGCAGTATTTT.

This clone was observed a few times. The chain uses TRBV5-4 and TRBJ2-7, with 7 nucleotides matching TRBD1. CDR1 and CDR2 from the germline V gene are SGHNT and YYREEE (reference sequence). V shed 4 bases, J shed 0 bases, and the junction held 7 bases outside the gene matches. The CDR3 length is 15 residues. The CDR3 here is CASSPGQDSSYEQYF. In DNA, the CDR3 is TGTGCCAGCAGCCCAGGACAGGACAGCTCCTACGAGCAGTACTTC.

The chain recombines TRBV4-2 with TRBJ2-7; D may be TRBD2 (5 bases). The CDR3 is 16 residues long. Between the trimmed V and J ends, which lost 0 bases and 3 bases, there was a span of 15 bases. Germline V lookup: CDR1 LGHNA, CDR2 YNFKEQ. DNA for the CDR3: TGTGCCAGCAGCCAAGATCGGGAACGGGGAAACTACGAGCAGTACTTC. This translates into CASSQDRERGNYEQYF.

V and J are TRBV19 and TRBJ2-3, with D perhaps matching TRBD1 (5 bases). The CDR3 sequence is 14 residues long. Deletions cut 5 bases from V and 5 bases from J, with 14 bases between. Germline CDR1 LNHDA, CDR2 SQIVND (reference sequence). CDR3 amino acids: CASSESGAGDTQYF. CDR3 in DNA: TGTGCCAGTAGTGAGAGTGGGGCAGGAGATACGCAGTATTTT.

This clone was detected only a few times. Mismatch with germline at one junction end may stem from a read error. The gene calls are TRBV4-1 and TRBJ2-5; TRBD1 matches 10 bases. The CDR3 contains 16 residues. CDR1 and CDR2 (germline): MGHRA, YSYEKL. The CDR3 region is CASSPFGTGATETQYF. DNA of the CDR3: TGTGCCAGCAGCCCTTTCGGGACAGGGGCCACAGAGACCCAGTACTTC.

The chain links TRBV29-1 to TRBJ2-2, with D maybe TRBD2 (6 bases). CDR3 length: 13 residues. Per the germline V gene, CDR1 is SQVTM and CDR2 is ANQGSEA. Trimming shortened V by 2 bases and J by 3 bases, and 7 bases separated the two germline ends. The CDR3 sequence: CSVEREDTGELFF. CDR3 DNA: TGCAGCGTTGAAAGGGAGGACACCGGGGAGCTGTTTTTT.

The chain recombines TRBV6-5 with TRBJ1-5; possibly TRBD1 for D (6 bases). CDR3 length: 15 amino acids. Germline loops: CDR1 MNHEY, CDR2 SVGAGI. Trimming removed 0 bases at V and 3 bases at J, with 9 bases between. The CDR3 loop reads CASSYSQGNNQPQHF. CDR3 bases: TGTGCCAGCAGTTACTCACAGGGAAACAATCAGCCCCAGCATTTT.

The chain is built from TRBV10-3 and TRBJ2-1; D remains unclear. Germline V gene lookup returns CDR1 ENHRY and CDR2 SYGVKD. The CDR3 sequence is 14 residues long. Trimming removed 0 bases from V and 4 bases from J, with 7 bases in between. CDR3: CAISESNLYNEQFF. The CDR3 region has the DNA TGTGCCATCAGTGAGTCTAACTTGTACAATGAGCAGTTCTTC.

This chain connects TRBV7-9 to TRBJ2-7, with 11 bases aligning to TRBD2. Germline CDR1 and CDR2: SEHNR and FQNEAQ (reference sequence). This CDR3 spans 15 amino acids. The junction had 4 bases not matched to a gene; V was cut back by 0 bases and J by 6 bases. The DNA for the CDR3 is TGTGCCAGCAGCTTAGCTAGCGGGAGGGCCGGCGAGCAGTACTTC. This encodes CASSLASGRAGEQYF. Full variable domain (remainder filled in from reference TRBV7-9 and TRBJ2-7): DTGVSQNPRHKITKRGQNVTFRCDPISEHNRLYWYRQTLGQGPEFLTYFQNEAQLEKSRLLSDRFSAERPKGSFSTLEIQRTEQGDSAMYLCASSLASGRAGEQYFGPGTRLTVT.

Here the CDR3 reads CASSRQGTSGRYF. CDR3 nucleotides: TGTGCCAGCAGCCGTCAGGGGACTAGCGGGAGGTACTTC. The V and J genes are TRBV2 and TRBJ2-5; 14 bases agree with TRBD2. The CDR3 has 13 amino acids. Per germline, CDR1 SNHLY and CDR2 FYNNEI. J was trimmed by 13 bases and V by 6 bases; bases with no gene match: 7.

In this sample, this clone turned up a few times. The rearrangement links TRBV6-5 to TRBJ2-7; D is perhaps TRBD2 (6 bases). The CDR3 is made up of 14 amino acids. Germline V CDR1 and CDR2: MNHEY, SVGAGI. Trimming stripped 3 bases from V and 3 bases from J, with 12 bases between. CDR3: CASSYSRGDYEQYF. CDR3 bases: TGTGCCAGCAGTTATTCCCGCGGGGACTACGAGCAGTACTTC.

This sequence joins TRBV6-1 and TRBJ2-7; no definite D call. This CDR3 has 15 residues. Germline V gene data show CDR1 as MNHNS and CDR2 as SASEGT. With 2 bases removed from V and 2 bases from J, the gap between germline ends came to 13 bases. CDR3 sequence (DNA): TGTGCCAGCAGTGAAAAGTACCCGCTAACCTACGAGCAGTACTTC. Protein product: CASSEKYPLTYEQYF.